This T cell receptor (beta chain) was captured in a study of blood T cells in healthy people across ages. PCR was performed a second time for about 7 to 11 cycles using a sample-barcoded 5' primer and a J-beta primer mix. TCRdb fed the 5' RACE reads into MiXCR, producing one record per CDR3 protein. The sample consists of approximately 1.5 million distinct CDR3 sequences, about 32% of them appearing once. The CDR3 spans 13 residues. Germline-derived CDR1 and CDR2 are MDHEN and SYDVKM. The specimen sequenced was blood. J is TRBJ2-5 and V is TRBV28; TRBD1 matches 8 bases. Judging by the DNA end, TRBJ2-7 fits better; the J call may be wrong. The clonotype originates from a woman younger than 45 in good health. The CDR3 protein is CASSRPRGREQYF. The CDR3 DNA sequence: TGTGCCAGCAGTCGGCCCAGGGGGCGCGAGCAGTACTTC.